This TCR beta chain derives from a study of cytomegalovirus exposure and HLA in healthy donors. Study-wide results and limits: Further analysis, carried out later, found HLA-associated TCR beta chains more clonally expanded than equally common other chains. Most TCR sequences showed up rarely, but some public TCRs showed up in many donors. Overall, about 160 TCR beta chains were annotated as cytomegalovirus-associated.

PCR amplification relied on 60 Vbeta primers (plus 13 Jbeta primers). This table comes from immunoSEQ multiplex PCR, and its TCRdb copy is limited to in-frame clones, with some not included. The sample carries 150,000 to 180,000 clones, 74% recorded once. Germline-derived CDR1 and CDR2 are LNHDA and SQIVND (reference sequence). The CDR3 covers 14 residues. V was shortened by 7 bases and J by 4 bases, with 15 bases between the two germline ends. This clone showed up just once. Its cognate antigen is unknown. The specimen was PBMCs. This chain joins TRBV19 and TRBJ2-3, with D maybe TRBD1 (5 bases). The TCR sequence derives from a man aged 25 to 40 in good health and CMV-seronegative. For the CDR3, the DNA is TGTGCCAGTAAGGGGCTAGGGGCCTCAGATACGCAGTATTTT. This gives the protein CASKGLGASDTQYF.